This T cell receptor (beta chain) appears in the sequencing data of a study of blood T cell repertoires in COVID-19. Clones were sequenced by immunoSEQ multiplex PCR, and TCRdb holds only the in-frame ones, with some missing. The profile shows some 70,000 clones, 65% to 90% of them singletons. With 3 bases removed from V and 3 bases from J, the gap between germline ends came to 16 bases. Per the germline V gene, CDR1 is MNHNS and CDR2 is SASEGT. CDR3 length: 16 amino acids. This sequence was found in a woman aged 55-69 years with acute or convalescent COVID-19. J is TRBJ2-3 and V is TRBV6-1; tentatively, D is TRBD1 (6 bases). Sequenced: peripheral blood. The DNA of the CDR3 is TGTGCCAGCAGTGAGGGTCCGGGGACACGAACAGATACGCAGTATTTT. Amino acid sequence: CASSEGPGTRTDTQYF.